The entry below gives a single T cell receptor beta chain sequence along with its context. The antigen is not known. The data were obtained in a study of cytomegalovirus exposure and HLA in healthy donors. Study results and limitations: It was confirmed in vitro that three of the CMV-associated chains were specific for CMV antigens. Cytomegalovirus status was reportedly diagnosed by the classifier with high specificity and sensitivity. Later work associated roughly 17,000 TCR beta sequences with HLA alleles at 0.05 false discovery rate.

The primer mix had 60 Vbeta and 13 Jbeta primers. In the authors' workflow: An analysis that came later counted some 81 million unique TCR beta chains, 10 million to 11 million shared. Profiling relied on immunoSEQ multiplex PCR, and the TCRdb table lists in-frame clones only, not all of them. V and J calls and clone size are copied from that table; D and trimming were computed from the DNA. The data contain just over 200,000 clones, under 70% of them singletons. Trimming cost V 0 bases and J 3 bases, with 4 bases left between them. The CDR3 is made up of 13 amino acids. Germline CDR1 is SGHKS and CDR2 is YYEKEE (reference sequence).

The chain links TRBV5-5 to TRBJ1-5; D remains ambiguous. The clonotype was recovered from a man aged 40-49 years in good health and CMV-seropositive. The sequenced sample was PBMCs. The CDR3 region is CASSLDINQPQHF. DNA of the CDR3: TGTGCCAGCAGCTTGGACATCAATCAGCCCCAGCATTTT.